The 32 T cell receptor beta chains in this list originate from one sample, sequenced in a study of cytomegalovirus exposure and HLA in healthy donors. Amplification used 60 Vbeta primers and 13 Jbeta primers. Produced via immunoSEQ multiplex PCR; TCRdb's table is partial and in-frame only. The sample lists 200,000 or so clones, 82% seen once, with 0.098% in the top ten. Sequences were obtained from PBMCs. These receptors were obtained from a boy under 10 years old in good health and CMV-seronegative.

V and J are TRBV4-1 and TRBJ1-2; tentatively, D is TRBD1 (5 bases). This CDR3 has 13 residues. Trimming removed 2 bases at V and 3 bases at J, with 7 bases between. The germline V gene has CDR1 MGHRA and CDR2 YSYEKL. CDR3 sequence (DNA): TGCGCCAGCAGCCAAACCAGGGACTATGGCTACACCTTC. Translating gives CASSQTRDYGYTF.

The chain couples TRBV5-5 to TRBJ2-3; 7 bases are shared with TRBD1. With V trimmed by 3 bases and J by 5 bases, 12 bases remained unmatched. Germline loops: CDR1 SGHKS, CDR2 YYEKEE (reference sequence). This CDR3 comprises 16 residues. As DNA, the CDR3 is TGTGCCAGCAGCTACTTACCACAGGGGACGAGAGATACGCAGTATTTT. It is translated as CASSYLPQGTRDTQYF.

The sample holds a few counts of this clone. The J gene is TRBJ1-4, the V gene TRBV4-1, with D uncertain. Trimming took 4 bases from V and 8 from J, leaving 14 bases between them. CDR1 is MGHRA and CDR2 is YSYEKL in the germline V gene. CDR3 length equals 14 residues. Here the CDR3 DNA reads TGCGCCAGCAGCCGAGTGAGGGTTGGGGAAAAACTGTTTTTT. Amino acids: CASSRVRVGEKLFF.

The chain uses TRBV4-2 and TRBJ1-6; D remains ambiguous. Germline V gene lookup returns CDR1 LGHNA and CDR2 YNFKEQ. Trimming took 0 bases from V and 9 from J, leaving 6 bases between them. The CDR3 loop spans 13 amino acids. The CDR3 region is CASSQDLISPLHF. DNA of the CDR3: TGTGCCAGCAGCCAAGATCTAATTTCACCCCTCCACTTT.

The chain recombines TRBV10-1 with TRBJ1-5, with 7 bases identical to TRBD1. The ends lost 5 bases at V and 8 bases at J; junction bases unmatched: 6. CDR3 length: 13 residues. Germline lookup yields CDR1 WNHNN and CDR2 SYGVQD (reference sequence). The CDR3: CASSTTGSKPQHF. The CDR3 DNA follows: TGCGCCAGCAGTACGACAGGGAGCAAGCCCCAGCATTTT.

The chain carries TRBV4-2 and TRBJ2-7; tentative D call: TRBD2 (6 bases). This CDR3 is 14 amino acids long. Trimming took 3 bases from V and 6 from J, leaving 15 bases between them. CDR1 and CDR2 (germline): LGHNA, YNFKEQ. The CDR3 DNA is TGTGCCAGCAGCCAGCGGGACTCCCTCACCGAGCAGTACTTC. This codes for CASSQRDSLTEQYF.

This chain links TRBV7-3 with TRBJ2-5; tentatively, D is TRBD2 (5 bases). The CDR3 runs 13 residues. The germline V gene has CDR1 SGHTA and CDR2 FQGTGA. V lost 5 bases to trimming and J lost 2 bases, with 9 bases between them. CDR3 amino acids: CASSPGLQETQYF. The CDR3 region has the DNA TGTGCCAGCAGCCCCGGACTGCAAGAGACCCAGTACTTC.

This sequence joins TRBV6-5 and TRBJ1-1; no clear D. This CDR3 is built from 13 residues. V was shortened by 5 bases and J by 1 base, with 8 bases between the two germline ends. The germline gives CDR1 MNHEY, CDR2 SVGAGI. The CDR3, as DNA: TGTGCCAGCAGTCTACTACAGAACACTGAAGCTTTCTTT. This sequence encodes CASSLLQNTEAFF.

V gene TRBV19 combines with J gene TRBJ2-3; 9 bases line up with TRBD1. CDR1 and CDR2 (germline): LNHDA, SQIVND (reference sequence). The CDR3 extends over 15 amino acids. Unmatched junction bases numbered 10, after V lost 3 bases and J lost 9 bases. The CDR3 loop is CASSIIQGALGTQYF. The DNA for the CDR3 is TGTGCCAGTAGTATCATACAGGGGGCGCTTGGGACGCAGTATTTT.

The chain uses TRBV4-1 and TRBJ2-2, with 9 bases lining up with TRBD1. The CDR3 length is 16 residues. The germline V gene encodes CDR1 MGHRA and CDR2 YSYEKL. The junction had 7 bases not matched to a gene; V was cut back by 4 bases and J by 4 bases. The CDR3 DNA follows: TGCGCCAGCAGCCGGACAGGGGCTGATGGCACCGGGGAGCTGTTTTTT. Translated: CASSRTGADGTGELFF.

The rearrangement joins TRBV6-1 to TRBJ1-2; the match to TRBD1 covers 10 bases. The germline gives CDR1 MNHNS, CDR2 SASEGT. The CDR3 contains 15 residues. The V gene end was trimmed by 4 bases and the J gene end by 4 bases; junction bases not matched to a gene: 6. The chain's CDR3 is CASSGGTGDIYGYTF. The CDR3 region has the DNA TGTGCCAGCAGTGGTGGGACAGGGGATATCTATGGCTACACCTTC.

This clone was recorded a few times. The chain has TRBV5-6 and TRBJ2-3, with TRBD2 matching over 12 bases. Germline values: CDR1 SGHDT, CDR2 YYEEEE. After removal of 4 bases from V and 7 bases from J, the junction contained 19 bases not matched to a gene. The CDR3 has 19 amino acids. CDR3 loop: CASSPLDLAGGPRPYTQYF. In DNA, the CDR3 is TGTGCCAGCAGCCCCCTCGATCTAGCGGGGGGGCCTCGGCCTTATACGCAGTATTTT.

This clone was seen once. In DNA form, the CDR3 reads TGCGCCAGCAGCCCCCGAGCGGGGGGAGCAGATACGCAGTATTTT. As protein: CASSPRAGGADTQYF. V is TRBV4-3 and J is TRBJ2-3; 9 positions match TRBD2. Germline loops: CDR1 LGHNA, CDR2 YSLEER. Unmatched junction bases numbered 6, after V lost 4 bases and J lost 4 bases. The CDR3 is 15 residues long.

Of note for this clone: The germline gene is not matched at one end of the junction; a read error may be the cause. The chain recombines TRBV4-1 with TRBJ2-3, with D maybe TRBD2 (6 bases). Germline V gives CDR1 MGHRA, CDR2 YSYEKL. There are 16 residues in the CDR3. The CDR3 region has the DNA TGCACCAGCAGCCCCCCCGGGAGTGCGAGGGAAACTCCGCAGTATTTT. Amino acids: CTSSPPGSARETPQYF.

The CDR3 DNA is TGTGCCAGCAGCTTAGGTTCGACAGGGACGAACACTGAAGCTTTCTTT. It yields the protein CASSLGSTGTNTEAFF. The chain combines TRBV11-2 with TRBJ1-1, with 7 bases fitting TRBD1. The CDR3 runs 16 residues. The trim removed 1 base at V and 1 base at J, leaving 6 bases unmatched. CDR1 and CDR2 from the germline V gene are SGHAT and FQNNGV.

Here the CDR3 DNA reads TGTGCCAGCAGTGTCCCGGGACAGGGTTACTTC. It yields the protein CASSVPGQGYF. The V gene is TRBV6-5, the J gene TRBJ2-7; 9 bases map to TRBD1. CDR3 size: 11 residues. J lost 13 bases, V lost 5 bases, and 6 bases had no gene match. CDR1 and CDR2 (germline): MNHEY, SVGAGI.

The genes are TRBV30 and TRBJ1-5, with unresolved D. The CDR3 runs to 15 residues. Germline loops: CDR1 GTSNPN, CDR2 SVGIG (reference sequence). V was shortened by 1 base and J by 2 bases, with 12 bases between the two germline ends. The CDR3 coding sequence is TGTGCCTGGAGTGGGGGAACGGAGGGCAATCAGCCCCAGCATTTT. Its translation: CAWSGGTEGNQPQHF.

In its sample, this clone was seen a few times. The chain carries TRBV10-3 and TRBJ1-1; 7 bases map to TRBD1. With V trimmed by 8 bases and J by 5 bases, 8 bases remained unmatched. The CDR3 length is 13 residues. Germline V gives CDR1 ENHRY, CDR2 SYGVKD. CDR3 region: CAIGNTQGTEAFF. The CDR3 coding sequence is TGTGCCATCGGTAATACACAGGGGACTGAAGCTTTCTTT.

This clone was seen a few times. This chain connects TRBV19 to TRBJ1-3, with D unresolved. Between the trimmed V and J ends, which lost 1 base and 0 bases, there was a span of 7 bases. The CDR3 has 15 amino acids. Germline V gene sequence: CDR1 LNHDA, CDR2 SQIVND (reference sequence). This CDR3 is CASSIARSSGNTIYF. Written as DNA, the CDR3 is TGTGCCAGTAGTATAGCGAGGAGCTCTGGAAACACCATATATTTT.

This clone was recorded a few times. The chain links TRBV2 to TRBJ1-2, with TRBD1 matching 12 bases. Trimming cost V 6 bases and J 8 bases; bases outside gene matches: 7. This CDR3 spans 14 amino acids. Germline V lookup: CDR1 SNHLY, CDR2 FYNNEI. The CDR3 region is CASSPGTGGRGYTF. The CDR3 bases are TGTGCCAGCAGCCCCGGGACAGGGGGCAGAGGCTACACCTTC. Drawing the rest from reference TRBV2 and TRBJ1-2, the complete variable domain is EPEVTQTPSHQVTQMGQEVILRCVPISNHLYFYWYRQILGQKVEFLVSFYNNEISEKSEIFDDQFSVERPDGSNFTLKIRSTKLEDSAMYFCASSPGTGGRGYTFGSGTRLTVV.

V is TRBV6-1 and J is TRBJ1-2; TRBD1 agrees at 9 bases. The CDR3 is 14 residues long. CDR1 MNHNS and CDR2 SASEGT come from the germline V gene. Losses at the gene ends were 4 bases for V and 7 bases for J; bases not matched to a gene: 7. In DNA form, the CDR3 reads TGTGCCAGCAGTGCTGGAACAGGGGGCAGTGGCTACACCTTC. Translating gives CASSAGTGGSGYTF.

The chain uses TRBV7-2 and TRBJ1-6; no definite D call. CDR1 is SGHTA and CDR2 is FQGNSA in the germline V gene. V was trimmed by 5 bases and J by 6 bases, leaving 14 bases between them. The CDR3 has 15 residues. Here the CDR3 reads CASSPKWESNSPLHF. The CDR3 DNA follows: TGTGCCAGCAGCCCGAAATGGGAGTCTAATTCACCCCTCCACTTT.

Of note for this clone: The sample has other DNA sequences that encode this CDR3 too. The CDR3 DNA reads TGTGCCAGCAGTTCGACAGTTGCCTACGAGCAGTACTTC. Translated: CASSSTVAYEQYF. V and J are TRBV6-1 and TRBJ2-7; D possibly corresponds to TRBD1 (5 bases). Looked up from germline, CDR1 is MNHNS and CDR2 is SASEGT. The V and J ends lost 5 bases and 2 bases respectively, with 10 bases between them. The CDR3 runs 13 residues.

V and J are TRBV2 and TRBJ2-1, with TRBD2 matching 8 bases. The CDR3 is made up of 15 amino acids. The germline gives CDR1 SNHLY, CDR2 FYNNEI. With 5 bases clipped from V and 5 bases from J, the junction kept 8 bases outside the gene matches. CDR3 coding DNA: TGTGCCAGCAGTAGGGGCGGGGGGCGGAACAATGAGCAGTTCTTC. Translated: CASSRGGGRNNEQFF.

The CDR3 coding sequence is TGTGCCAGCAGCCGAACGGGATTTGGTAACTATGGCTACACCTTC. This gives the protein CASSRTGFGNYGYTF. The rearrangement links TRBV5-6 to TRBJ1-2; D gene unclear. The germline V gene encodes CDR1 SGHDT and CDR2 YYEEEE. Trimming cost V 4 bases and J 1 base, with 14 bases left between them. This CDR3 is 15 amino acids long.

The chain employs TRBV29-1 and TRBJ1-2, with D unclear. V lost 8 bases, J lost 8 bases, and 18 bases lay in between. Germline-derived CDR1 and CDR2 are SQVTM and ANQGSEA. This CDR3 has 12 amino acids. DNA for the CDR3: TGCAGCATCGGGTCCTTTCCGGAGGGCTACACCTTC. The encoded protein is CSIGSFPEGYTF.

A word on this clone: The sample holds other DNA sequences that translate to the same CDR3. The chain recombines TRBV2 with TRBJ1-1, with 8 nucleotides matching TRBD1. Unmatched junction bases numbered 8, after V lost 8 bases and J lost 0 bases. Germline assignment: CDR1 SNHLY and CDR2 FYNNEI. The length of the CDR3 is 15 residues. CDR3 sequence (DNA): TGTGCCAGCCTTGGGACAGGCCGAATGAACACTGAAGCTTTCTTT. This gives the protein CASLGTGRMNTEAFF.

This clone was counted between two and nine times. J is TRBJ1-4 and V is TRBV5-4; no firm D call. This CDR3 is built from 14 residues. Germline V gives CDR1 SGHNT, CDR2 YYREEE (reference sequence). Trimming pared 4 bases from V and 4 bases from J, leaving 11 bases between. CDR3 in amino acids: CASSHPGVNEKLFF. CDR3 DNA sequence: TGTGCCAGCAGCCATCCGGGTGTTAATGAAAAACTGTTTTTT.

The V call is TRBV2, the J call TRBJ1-1, with TRBD1 matching 7 bases. This CDR3 spans 16 amino acids. Looked up from germline, CDR1 is SNHLY and CDR2 is FYNNEI. Trimming took 7 bases from V and 0 from J; bases not matched to a gene: 11. The CDR3 bases are TGTGCCAGCAACTCCGACAGGGTGGTTATGAACACTGAAGCTTTCTTT. Its protein is CASNSDRVVMNTEAFF.

V gene TRBV4-3 combines with J gene TRBJ1-6; D unclear. The germline V and J ends were trimmed by 0 bases and 8 bases, with 11 bases remaining between them. The CDR3 contains 15 residues. Germline CDR1 and CDR2: LGHNA and YSLEER. The CDR3 DNA sequence: TGCGCCAGCAGCCAAGATCAGTTTTTCCATTCACCCCTCCACTTT. Translating gives CASSQDQFFHSPLHF.

As for this clone: One end of the junction does not line up with germline, which may come from a read error. CDR3 in amino acids: CSVVKEGLGEQYF. The CDR3, as DNA: TGCAGTGTTGTGAAGGAGGGTTTAGGCGAGCAGTACTTC. V usage is TRBV29-1 and J usage is TRBJ2-7; tentatively, D is TRBD2 (6 bases). Germline CDR1 is SQVTM and CDR2 is ANQGSEA. This CDR3 has 13 residues.

On this clone: At one boundary the junction diverges from the germline segment, which might be a read error. The rearrangement joins TRBV28 to TRBJ2-3, with 12 nucleotides matching TRBD2. The CDR3 contains 15 residues. CDR1 and CDR2 from the germline V gene are MDHEN and SYDVKM. CDR3 loop: CASSSSGGATGTQYF. CDR3 sequence (DNA): TGTGCCAGCAGTTCTAGCGGGGGGGCGACAGGTACGCAGTATTTT. The full variable domain, in which reference TRBV28 and TRBJ2-3 provide the parts outside the CDR3, is DVKVTQSSRYLVKRTGEKVFLECVQDMDHENMFWYRQDPGLGLRLIYFSYDVKMKEKGDIPEGYSVSREKKERFSLILESASTNQTSMYLCASSSSGGATGTQYFGPGTRLTVL.